This T cell receptor (beta chain) appears in the sequencing data of a study of CD8 T cells in ankylosing spondylitis. In making TCR beta libraries, quantitative 5'-RACE with molecular barcodes was used. TCRdb processed the 5' RACE reads anew with MiXCR; each CDR3 protein has one entry. Of some 130,000 distinct CDR3 sequences in the sample, roughly 15% were seen once. Trimming shortened V by 1 base and J by 3 bases, and 11 bases separated the two germline ends. This CDR3 contains 14 residues. Germline CDR1 SGHKS, CDR2 YYEKEE (reference sequence). This clonotype came up a few times. The antigen is undetermined. General observations from the study: Earlier authors reported some of these motif variants in reactive arthritis synovial fluid and blood. Matched ankylosing spondylitis synovial fluid reportedly showed significant enrichment of disease-linked clones.

The sequenced sample consisted of blood, either unsorted or a sorted T cell fraction (not recorded which). The TCR originated in a female donor with ankylosing spondylitis or in good health (not recorded which). V and J are TRBV5-5 and TRBJ2-7; no clear D gene. The DNA of the CDR3 is TGTGCCAGCAGCTTGTGGGAAGGGAACTACGAGCAGTACTTC. This sequence encodes CASSLWEGNYEQYF.